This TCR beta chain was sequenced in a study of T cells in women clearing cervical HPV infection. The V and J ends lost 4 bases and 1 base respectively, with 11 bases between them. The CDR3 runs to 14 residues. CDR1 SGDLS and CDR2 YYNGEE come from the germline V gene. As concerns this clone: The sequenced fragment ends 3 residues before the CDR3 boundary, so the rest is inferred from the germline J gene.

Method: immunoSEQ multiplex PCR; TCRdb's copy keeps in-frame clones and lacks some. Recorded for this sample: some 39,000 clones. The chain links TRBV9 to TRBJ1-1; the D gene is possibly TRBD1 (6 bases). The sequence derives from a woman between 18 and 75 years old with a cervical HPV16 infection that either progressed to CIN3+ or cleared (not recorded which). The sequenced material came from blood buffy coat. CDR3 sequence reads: CASSPQTGNTEAFF. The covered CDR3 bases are TGTGCCAGCAGCCCCCAGACAGGGAACACTGAA.